The 2 T cell receptor beta chains below all came from one sample that was sequenced in a study of Ad26.COV2.S vaccination and SARS-CoV-2 variants. The repertoire was sequenced with immunoSEQ multiplex PCR; TCRdb's copy has only in-frame clones and lacks some. The sample includes approximately 400,000 clones, about 92% seen only once; the top ten take under 4%. Sequencing was performed on peripheral blood, taken after recovery from COVID-19. These receptor sequences come from a human donor who had recovered from COVID-19.

The chain carries TRBV4-1 and TRBJ2-7, with D hard to call. Trimming left V 0 bases short and J 2 bases short, with 11 bases between. The CDR3 sequence is 15 residues long. Germline lookup yields CDR1 MGHRA and CDR2 YSYEKL. The CDR3 bases are TGCGCCAGCAGCCAAGATCGATCAACCGCCTACGAGCAGTACTTC. Its protein product is CASSQDRSTAYEQYF.

J is TRBJ2-4 and V is TRBV5-1; no reliable D call. This CDR3 has 14 residues. V lost 1 base, J lost 3 bases, and 8 bases lay in between. CDR1 and CDR2 from the germline V gene are SGHRS and YFSETQ. The CDR3 region is CASSLTLIKNIQYF. As DNA, the CDR3 is TGCGCCAGCAGCTTGACACTAATCAAAAACATTCAGTACTTC. The complete variable domain, with remaining parts taken from reference TRBV5-1 and TRBJ2-4, reads KAGVTQTPRYLIKTRGQQVTLSCSPISGHRSVSWYQQTPGQGLQFLFEYFSETQRNKGNFPGRFSGRQFSNSRSEMNVSTLELGDSALYLCASSLTLIKNIQYFGAGTRLSVL.